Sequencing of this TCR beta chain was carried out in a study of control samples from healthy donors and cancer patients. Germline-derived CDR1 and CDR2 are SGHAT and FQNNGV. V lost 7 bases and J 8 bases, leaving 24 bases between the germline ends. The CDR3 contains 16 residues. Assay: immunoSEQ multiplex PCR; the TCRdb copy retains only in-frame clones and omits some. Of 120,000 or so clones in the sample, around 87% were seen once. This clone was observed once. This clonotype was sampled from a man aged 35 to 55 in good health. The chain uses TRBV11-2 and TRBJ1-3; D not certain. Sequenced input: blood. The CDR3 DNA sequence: TGTGCCAGCACCCCGCGAGTTGGCTCCCAGTCATACACCATATATTTT. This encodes CASTPRVGSQSYTIYF.